Below, 19 T cell receptor beta chains from the same sample are listed, as sequenced in a study of memory CD4+ T cells and cytomegalovirus serostatus. The repertoire was sequenced with immunoSEQ multiplex PCR; TCRdb's copy has only in-frame clones and lacks some. The table lists about 60,000 clones, 82% of them singletons. The sort gate was single viable CD3+CD4+CD8-CD45RO+ cells for memory CD4+ T cells. Specimen: memory CD4+ T cells from blood. These receptor sequences come from an adult in good health and CMV-seronegative. Some clones in this sample may be carry-over from other donors' samples.

The chain carries TRBV7-2 and TRBJ1-3; D unclear. This CDR3 contains 14 residues. Germline CDR1 reads SGHTA; CDR2 reads FQGNSA. The V end lost 4 bases, the J end lost 4 bases, and 11 bases lay between the germline ends. The chain's CDR3 is CASSSPGPGNTIYF. The DNA for the CDR3 is TGTGCCAGCAGCTCCCCCGGTCCGGGAAACACCATATATTTT.

A few counts support this clone. This chain connects TRBV5-1 to TRBJ2-7; 8 bases are shared with TRBD1. There are 14 residues in the CDR3. The V gene end was trimmed by 0 bases and the J gene end by 7 bases; junction bases not matched to a gene: 6. CDR1 is SGHRS, CDR2 YFSETQ, per germline. The CDR3 DNA follows: TGCGCCAGCAGCTTGGTTCAGGGGGCGGCTGAGCAGTACTTC. Translating it yields CASSLVQGAAEQYF.

The chain is built from TRBV27 and TRBJ2-4, with TRBD2 matching over 7 bases. This CDR3 contains 15 residues. Germline V gives CDR1 MNHEY, CDR2 SMNVEV (reference sequence). The ends lost 2 bases at V and 4 bases at J; junction bases unmatched: 5. CDR3 residues: CASSLTGLGKNIQYF. The CDR3 DNA is TGTGCCAGCAGTTTAACCGGACTAGGTAAAAACATTCAGTACTTC.

This clone was observed a few times. The rearrangement uses TRBV28 and TRBJ2-7, with TRBD1 as a possible D gene (5 bases). The CDR3 extends over 13 amino acids. The germline CDR1 and CDR2 sequences are MDHEN and SYDVKM. The ends were cut back, 7 bases at V and 3 bases at J, with 13 bases in the middle. Here the CDR3 reads CASTRGDDYEQYF. The CDR3 region has the DNA TGTGCCAGCACTAGGGGCGACGACTACGAGCAGTACTTC.

V and J are TRBV5-6 and TRBJ2-7; TRBD2 aligns across 8 bases. This CDR3 has 16 residues. Germline CDR1 and CDR2: SGHDT and YYEEEE. J lost 0 bases, V lost 3 bases, and 8 bases had no gene match. CDR3 coding DNA: TGTGCCAGCAGCTGGAGGACCGGGACTAGCTCCTACGAGCAGTACTTC. Translation: CASSWRTGTSSYEQYF.

The genes are TRBV5-1 and TRBJ2-1, with D perhaps matching TRBD1 or TRBD2 (5 bases each). CDR1 and CDR2 (germline): SGHRS, YFSETQ. The CDR3 has 14 residues. The ends were cut back, 4 bases at V and 8 bases at J, with 16 bases in the middle. CDR3 coding DNA: TGCGCCAGCAGCGTTGGGGGAATTTCGGATGAGCAGTTCTTC. This codes for CASSVGGISDEQFF.

The chain joins TRBV9 to TRBJ2-3; 13 bases are a match to TRBD2. CDR3 length: 14 residues. Germline values: CDR1 SGDLS, CDR2 YYNGEE. V was pared by 4 bases and J by 8 bases, with 4 bases of the junction left unmatched. DNA for the CDR3: TGTGCCAGCAGCCGGACTAGCGGGAGCTTTACGCAGTATTTT. This encodes CASSRTSGSFTQYF.

The chain uses TRBV7-2 and TRBJ2-3, with TRBD2 matching over 11 bases. CDR3 length: 16 residues. The J segment lost 6 bases and the V segment lost 3 bases, leaving 8 bases of the junction unmatched. The germline V gene encodes CDR1 SGHTA and CDR2 FQGNSA. This CDR3 reads CASSFGSGRALDTQYF. CDR3 sequence (DNA): TGTGCCAGCAGCTTTGGTAGCGGGAGGGCATTGGATACGCAGTATTTT.

Regarding this clone: The same CDR3 also results from other DNA sequences found in this sample. The chain recombines TRBV9 with TRBJ2-5, with D perhaps matching TRBD2 (6 bases). V dropped 3 bases and J dropped 3 bases, with 15 bases sitting between them. The V gene's germline CDR1 is SGDLS and CDR2 YYNGEE. This CDR3 has 15 amino acids. The CDR3 region is CASSARVRGKETQYF. The CDR3 bases are TGTGCCAGCAGCGCCCGGGTTCGCGGGAAAGAGACCCAGTACTTC.

The genes are TRBV5-1 and TRBJ1-5, with 7 positions matching TRBD1. Germline CDR1 SGHRS, CDR2 YFSETQ. V gave up 1 base and J gave up 2 bases; unmatched junction bases: 0. The CDR3 consists of 14 residues. CDR3 sequence (DNA): TGCGCCAGCAGCTTGACAGGGGGCAATCAGCCCCAGCATTTT. Protein product: CASSLTGGNQPQHF. Full variable domain (rest looked up from reference TRBV5-1 and TRBJ1-5): KAGVTQTPRYLIKTRGQQVTLSCSPISGHRSVSWYQQTPGQGLQFLFEYFSETQRNKGNFPGRFSGRQFSNSRSEMNVSTLELGDSALYLCASSLTGGNQPQHFGDGTRLSIL.

The rearrangement joins TRBV7-2 to TRBJ2-7; D may be TRBD2 (5 bases). Trimming pared 5 bases from V and 1 base from J, leaving 6 bases between. The CDR3 consists of 12 residues. Germline CDR1 reads SGHTA; CDR2 reads FQGNSA. CDR3 DNA sequence: TGTGCCAGCAGCGGAGGTTCCTACGAGCAGTACTTC. This translates into CASSGGSYEQYF. Full variable domain (outside the CDR3, taken from reference TRBV7-2 and TRBJ2-7): GAGVSQSPSNKVTEKGKDVELRCDPISGHTALYWYRQSLGQGLEFLIYFQGNSAPDKSGLPSDRFSAERTGGSVSTLTIQRTQQEDSAVYLCASSGGSYEQYFGPGTRLTVT.

The chain is built from TRBV2 and TRBJ2-4, with 11 bases aligning to TRBD1. The CDR3 runs 18 residues. Germline trimming cut 8 bases from V and 5 bases from J; bases unmatched to any gene: 17. Per germline, CDR1 SNHLY and CDR2 FYNNEI. This chain's CDR3 is CASDGNIPRTGGENIQYF. As DNA, the CDR3 is TGTGCCAGCGATGGTAATATCCCTCGGACAGGGGGCGAAAACATTCAGTACTTC.

The chain recombines TRBV5-1 with TRBJ2-7, with 13 bases aligning to TRBD2. The trim removed 4 bases at V and 5 bases at J, leaving 6 bases unmatched. The CDR3 loop spans 15 amino acids. Germline V CDR1 and CDR2: SGHRS, YFSETQ. The CDR3 DNA follows: TGCGCCAGCAGCATACTAGCGGGAGGGATAGACGAGCAGTACTTC. It is translated as CASSILAGGIDEQYF. Drawing the rest from reference TRBV5-1 and TRBJ2-7, the complete variable domain is KAGVTQTPRYLIKTRGQQVTLSCSPISGHRSVSWYQQTPGQGLQFLFEYFSETQRNKGNFPGRFSGRQFSNSRSEMNVSTLELGDSALYLCASSILAGGIDEQYFGPGTRLTVT.

This chain connects TRBV2 to TRBJ2-5, with 11 positions matching TRBD2. The CDR3 is 13 residues long. With V trimmed by 11 bases and J by 3 bases, 5 bases remained unmatched. The V gene's germline CDR1 is SNHLY and CDR2 FYNNEI. CDR3 sequence (DNA): TGTGCCGTAACTAGCGGGGGCGAAGAGACCCAGTACTTC. Its translation is CAVTSGGEETQYF.

The CDR3 protein is CASSVTGYGYTF. In DNA form, the CDR3 reads TGTGCCAGCAGCGTGACAGGCTATGGCTACACCTTC. The chain joins TRBV28 to TRBJ1-2, with D tentatively TRBD1 (6 bases). The CDR3 has 12 amino acids. Trimming took 6 bases from V and 4 from J, leaving 9 bases between them. Germline V CDR1 and CDR2: MDHEN, SYDVKM.

The CDR3 region has the DNA TGTGCCTGGGCCGCCGGACTATTGGGAGGCACAGATACGCAGTATTTT. It is translated as CAWAAGLLGGTDTQYF. The gene calls are TRBV30 and TRBJ2-3; possible D gene TRBD2, 6 bases. CDR3 length: 16 residues. Deletions cut 5 bases from V and 1 base from J, with 19 bases between. The germline V gene encodes CDR1 GTSNPN and CDR2 SVGIG (reference sequence).

J is TRBJ2-3 and V is TRBV10-3; 11 nucleotides match TRBD2. CDR1 ENHRY and CDR2 SYGVKD come from the germline V gene. V lost 2 bases to trimming and J lost 8 bases; unmatched junction nucleotides: 3. This CDR3 has 14 residues. The DNA for the CDR3 is TGTGCCATCAGTGAGAGTAGCGGGAGGGTTACGCAGTATTTT. It is translated as CAISESSGRVTQYF.

The V and J genes are TRBV28 and TRBJ2-1; TRBD1 might be the D (5 bases). Germline lookup yields CDR1 MDHEN and CDR2 SYDVKM. CDR3 length: 11 residues. Trimming took 8 bases from V and 15 from J, leaving 17 bases between them. DNA for the CDR3: TGTGCCAGCGGGGCCGGGTCCTTATTGTTCTTC. It codes for CASGAGSLLFF.

The chain links TRBV2 to TRBJ2-4; D possibly corresponds to TRBD1 (5 bases). The CDR3 totals 19 residues. The germline V gene has CDR1 SNHLY and CDR2 FYNNEI. V shed 4 bases and J shed 0 bases, with 22 bases lying between them. The CDR3 sequence: CASSGDRNSYNLAKNIQYF. The CDR3 DNA follows: TGTGCCAGCAGTGGCGACAGAAACAGTTACAACTTAGCCAAAAACATTCAGTACTTC.